A selection of T cell receptor beta chains follows, all from one sample in a study of shared clonotypes between healthy human individuals. Only in-frame clones appear in the TCRdb table, and some are missing; sequencing was by immunoSEQ multiplex PCR. The data show about 2 million clones, less than 95% seen once. Source material: naive CD8+ T cells sorted from blood. The receptors were sampled from a man between 18 and 35 years old in good health. CDR3s include the opening cysteine and the closing phenylalanine or tryptophan. A D gene is named only where the DNA matches it firmly. Clone size is stated in some rows and not others, as once, few, many or a class when expanded.

d_call	v_call	j_call	clone_size	cdr3_nt	cdr3_aa
.	TRBV6-5	TRBJ1-3	.	TGTGCCAGCAGTTACAGCTCTGGAAACACCATATATTTT	CASSYSSGNTIYF
.	TRBV21-1	TRBJ2-5	.	TGTGCCAGCAGCAAACAAGAGACCCAGTACTTC	CASSKQETQYF
TRBD1	TRBV10-3	TRBJ2-6	.	TGTGCCATCAGAGGGACAGAGAGCTCTGGGGCCAACGTCCTGACTTTC	CAIRGTESSGANVLTF
TRBD2	TRBV4-3	TRBJ2-7	.	TGCGCCAGCAGCCAAGACCTTCGCGGGAGGAACACCTACGAGCAGTACTTC	CASSQDLRGRNTYEQYF
.	TRBV27	TRBJ2-3	once	TGTGCCAGCAGTTTTTTAGGCATTCGGGGCGAGCAAGATACGCAGTATTTT	CASSFLGIRGEQDTQYF
.	TRBV2	TRBJ2-2	.	TGTGCCAGCAGCGCCTATGACTGGGGGACCGGGGAGCTGTTTTTT	CASSAYDWGTGELFF
.	TRBV5-1	TRBJ1-6	.	TGCGCCAGCAGCTTGGTTGGGAATAATTCACCCCTCCACTTT	CASSLVGNNSPLHF
TRBD1	TRBV5-1	TRBJ2-7	.	TGCGCCAGCAGCCAATGGGGAACGGACAGGTCAGCCGAGCAGTACTTC	CASSQWGTDRSAEQYF
.	TRBV4-1	TRBJ2-7	.	TGCGCCAGCAGCCAAGATTTTGGAGGGTACCGCGAGCAGTACTTC	CASSQDFGGYREQYF
.	TRBV11-3	TRBJ2-1	.	TGTGCCAGCAGCTTAGACAGTGAGGATGAGCAGTTCTTC	CASSLDSEDEQFF
TRBD1	TRBV14	TRBJ2-5	.	TGTGCCAGCAGCCAAGACCCCCTACGGACAGGGACAGAGACCCAGTACTTC	CASSQDPLRTGTETQYF
.	TRBV5-6	TRBJ1-1	.	TGTGCCAGCAGCTTGACTAGGGACGGACCCACTGAAGCTTTCTTT	CASSLTRDGPTEAFF
TRBD2	TRBV7-9	TRBJ2-7	.	TGTGCCAGCAGCCCTAGCGGAGGGTACTCCTACGAGCAGTACTTC	CASSPSGGYSYEQYF
TRBD2	TRBV5-1	TRBJ2-1	.	TGCGCCAGCAGCAGTATTGCGGGAGGGGACAAGAATGAGCAGTTCTTC	CASSSIAGGDKNEQFF
TRBD2	TRBV7-9	TRBJ2-1	.	TGTGCCAGCGGGAGGGACTACCTCTACAATGAGCAGTTCTTC	CASGRDYLYNEQFF
.	TRBV27	TRBJ2-5	once	TGTGCCAGCAGTTTAGTTAGTGGGAGGGAGACCCAGTACTTC	CASSLVSGRETQYF